This T cell receptor beta chain is drawn from a study of T-cell reconstitution after alpha-beta-depleted transplantation in children. General study points: After one year, T-cell counts and TCRbeta diversity mostly came from new T cells. Reportedly, alpha-beta T cells present about two months post-transplant originated from several hundred expanded clones of graft origin. Certain patients had high TCRbeta diversity at day 60, and it came from recipient T cells and thymic progenitors that survived.

The CDR3 is 15 residues long. The table lists this clonotype with a few counts. Its antigen is unknown. Molecular barcoding with unique molecular identifiers was used for the TCRbeta library. Each CDR3 protein is one row after TCRdb ran MiXCR on the PCR reads. The sample carries 500,000 to 600,000 distinct CDR3 sequences, 25% to 30% recorded once. This chain joins TRBV21-1 and TRBJ2-3; the tabulated D call, TRBD1, remains unverified against the DNA. TRBV21-1 is listed as a pseudogene. The TCR was taken from a boy less than two years old with Wiskott-Aldrich syndrome, due to receive a stem cell transplant. The material was PBMCs, obtained before TCRalphabeta/CD19-depleted stem cell transplant. Here the CDR3 DNA reads TGTGCCAGCAGCAAAGGCCCCGTAGACACAGATACGCAGTATTTT. Protein sequence: CASSKGPVDTDTQYF.